These 25 T cell receptor beta chains were all obtained from the same sample, sequenced in a study of blood T cell repertoires in COVID-19. Sequencing was performed with immunoSEQ multiplex PCR; in TCRdb, only in-frame clones are kept and a portion is missing. The profile covers under 400,000 clones, with nearly 90% appearing a single time and around 6.3% taken by the ten largest. The specimen sequenced was peripheral blood. These receptors were taken from a man younger than 30 with active or convalescent COVID-19.

This clone was counted between two and nine times. V and J are TRBV3-1 (or the pseudogene TRBV3-2) and TRBJ2-3; a weak D match, TRBD1 (6 bases). Deletions cut 1 base from V and 1 base from J, with 15 bases between. CDR1 is LGHDT, CDR2 YNNKEL, per germline (reference sequence). This CDR3 region has 17 residues. CDR3 protein: CASSQGTVTRGTDTQYF. The CDR3 DNA reads TGTGCCAGCAGCCAAGGGACAGTCACGAGGGGCACAGATACGCAGTATTTT.

The rearrangement uses TRBV3-1 (or the pseudogene TRBV3-2) and TRBJ2-3; the D is unclear. Per germline, CDR1 LGHDT and CDR2 YNNKEL (reference sequence). The CDR3 is 15 residues long. The V end was cut by 0 bases, the J end by 4 bases, with 11 bases between. The CDR3 DNA follows: TGTGCCAGCAGCCAAGACGGGTCTAGGTCAGATACGCAGTATTTT. It translates to CASSQDGSRSDTQYF.

This clone was counted only a few times. The chain has TRBV7-3 and TRBJ2-7; TRBD2 matches at 8 bases. The J segment lost 8 bases and the V segment lost 10 bases, leaving 10 bases of the junction unmatched. The germline gives CDR1 SGHTA, CDR2 FQGTGA. CDR3 length: 12 residues. The CDR3 reads CATGTSGTKQYF. The DNA for the CDR3 is TGTGCCACGGGCACTAGCGGTACGAAGCAGTACTTC.

This chain joins TRBV18 and TRBJ2-7; the D gene is possibly TRBD2 (6 bases). The V gene lost 3 bases and the J gene lost 2 bases, with 8 bases spanning the gap. The CDR3 runs to 13 residues. CDR1 KGHSH and CDR2 LQKENI come from the germline V gene. The CDR3 DNA sequence: TGTGCCAGCTCACCCGGGGGTACCTACGAGCAGTACTTC. Residues: CASSPGGTYEQYF. The complete variable domain, with remaining parts taken from reference TRBV18 and TRBJ2-7, reads NAGVMQNPRHLVRRRGQEARLRCSPMKGHSHVYWYRQLPEEGLKFMVYLQKENIIDESGMPKERFSAEFPKEGPSILRIQQVVRGDSAAYFCASSPGGTYEQYFGPGTRLTVT.

Written as DNA, the CDR3 is TGTGCCAGCAGCTTAGTCGCCGGGAATCAGCCCCAGCATTTT. Translation: CASSLVAGNQPQHF. This rearrangement joins TRBV7-6 to TRBJ1-5; the D is unclear. Germline V gene lookup returns CDR1 SGHVS and CDR2 FNYEAQ. The length of the CDR3 is 14 residues. Between the trimmed V and J ends, which lost 1 base and 4 bases, there was a span of 8 bases.

The chain is built from TRBV7-3 and TRBJ2-1, with 11 nucleotides matching TRBD2. V was pared by 5 bases and J by 8 bases, with 8 bases of the junction left unmatched. Germline assignment: CDR1 SGHTA and CDR2 FQGTGA. The CDR3 has 15 residues. As DNA, the CDR3 is TGTGCCAGCAGCCCTTCTAGCGGGAGGATCCATGAGCAGTTCTTC. Amino acids: CASSPSSGRIHEQFF.

The genes are TRBV27 and TRBJ2-6; tentatively, D is TRBD1 (6 bases). Germline-derived CDR1 and CDR2 are MNHEY and SMNVEV (reference sequence). The CDR3 consists of 18 residues. V was shortened by 3 bases and J by 4 bases, with 19 bases between the two germline ends. As DNA, the CDR3 is TGTGCCAGCAGTTTTAGGGCAGGGGCTACGAAGGGGGCCAACGTCCTGACTTTC. Its protein is CASSFRAGATKGANVLTF.

The gene calls are TRBV7-9 and TRBJ1-5; D perhaps matches TRBD1 (6 bases). V lost 5 bases and J 3 bases, leaving 11 bases between the germline ends. The CDR3 covers 14 residues. Germline values: CDR1 SEHNR, CDR2 FQNEAQ (reference sequence). The CDR3 here is CASSPGVPNQPQHF. The DNA of the CDR3 is TGTGCCAGCAGCCCAGGGGTCCCCAATCAGCCCCAGCATTTT.

The gene calls are TRBV7-3 and TRBJ2-1; 8 bases map to TRBD2. With V trimmed by 1 base and J by 1 base, 3 bases remained unmatched. Germline assignment: CDR1 SGHTA and CDR2 FQGTGA. CDR3 length: 16 residues. The CDR3 is CASSLIAGTSYNEQFF. In nucleotides, the CDR3 is TGTGCCAGCAGCTTAATAGCGGGGACATCCTACAATGAGCAGTTCTTC.

The chain has TRBV7-9 and TRBJ2-1; perhaps TRBD2 as D (6 bases). The V and J ends lost 1 base and 6 bases respectively, with 13 bases between them. The CDR3 has 15 residues. Germline CDR1 is SEHNR and CDR2 is FQNEAQ (reference sequence). The CDR3 here is CASSLGSAGSNEQFF. CDR3 sequence (DNA): TGTGCCAGCAGCTTAGGGAGTGCGGGGTCCAATGAGCAGTTCTTC.

For the CDR3, the DNA is TGCAGCTATTCTGGGACTAGCGGGCGAGGGGTGTACGAGCAGTACTTC. This sequence encodes CSYSGTSGRGVYEQYF. V and J are TRBV29-1 and TRBJ2-7; 12 positions match TRBD2. The CDR3 has 16 residues. Losses at the gene ends were 8 bases for V and 4 bases for J; bases not matched to a gene: 15. Germline CDR1 and CDR2: SQVTM and ANQGSEA.

The V call is TRBV7-2, the J call TRBJ2-1; D is unresolved. Trimming took 5 bases from V and 0 from J, leaving 8 bases between them. Per germline, CDR1 SGHTA and CDR2 FQGNSA. The CDR3 spans 14 residues. The CDR3 here is CASSTWSSYNEQFF. DNA of the CDR3: TGTGCCAGCAGCACGTGGAGCTCCTACAATGAGCAGTTCTTC.

The chain recombines TRBV28 with TRBJ2-2; 10 bases match TRBD1. With V trimmed by 5 bases and J by 7 bases, 7 bases remained unmatched. Germline CDR1 is MDHEN and CDR2 is SYDVKM. The CDR3 consists of 15 residues. This chain's CDR3 is CASSQDRGLGGELFF. CDR3 DNA: TGTGCCAGCAGTCAAGACAGGGGGCTCGGCGGGGAGCTGTTTTTT. Supplemented by reference TRBV28 and TRBJ2-2, the full variable domain reads DVKVTQSSRYLVKRTGEKVFLECVQDMDHENMFWYRQDPGLGLRLIYFSYDVKMKEKGDIPEGYSVSREKKERFSLILESASTNQTSMYLCASSQDRGLGGELFFGEGSRLTVL.

In the case of this clone: The identical CDR3 is also encoded by other nucleotide sequences in the sample. This rearrangement joins TRBV18 to TRBJ1-1; possibly TRBD1 for D (6 bases). The CDR3 runs to 14 residues. CDR1 is KGHSH, CDR2 LQKENI, per germline. Between the trimmed V and J ends, which lost 1 base and 3 bases, there was a span of 9 bases. CDR3 region: CASSPQTGHTEAFF. CDR3 sequence (DNA): TGTGCCAGCTCACCACAGACAGGACACACTGAAGCTTTCTTT.

This chain links TRBV10-1 with TRBJ2-2, with 10 nucleotides matching TRBD2. The germline gives CDR1 WNHNN, CDR2 SYGVQD (reference sequence). Trimming removed 0 bases from V and 4 bases from J; junction bases left unmatched: 8. There are 18 residues in the CDR3. As DNA, the CDR3 is TGCGCCAGCAGTGAGTCCCTCAAGCGGGAGGGGGGCACCGGGGAGCTGTTTTTT. Its protein is CASSESLKREGGTGELFF.

This rearrangement joins TRBV9 to TRBJ1-4; 7 nucleotides align to TRBD1. Losses at the gene ends were 4 bases for V and 8 bases for J; bases not matched to a gene: 11. The CDR3 runs to 15 residues. In germline, CDR1 is SGDLS, CDR2 YYNGEE. CDR3: CASSPLRQGWEKLFF. The CDR3 bases are TGTGCCAGCAGCCCCCTCAGACAGGGTTGGGAAAAACTGTTTTTT.

In nucleotides, the CDR3 is TGTGCCAGCAGCGTAGCCCCACAGAAACTCGAGACCCAGTACTTC. Translating it yields CASSVAPQKLETQYF. The chain couples TRBV9 to TRBJ2-5, with D hard to call. CDR3 size: 15 residues. Trimming shortened V by 0 bases and J by 5 bases, and 14 bases separated the two germline ends. Germline V gene lookup returns CDR1 SGDLS and CDR2 YYNGEE.

The rearrangement links TRBV27 to TRBJ2-1; 7 bases line up with TRBD2. The CDR3 loop spans 15 amino acids. V shed 5 bases and J 2 bases; nucleotides not matched to a gene: 6. Germline CDR1 reads MNHEY; CDR2 reads SMNVEV (reference sequence). The CDR3 sequence is CASSPERETYNEQFF. As DNA, the CDR3 is TGTGCCAGCAGTCCCGAGCGGGAAACCTACAATGAGCAGTTCTTC.

V is TRBV28 and J is TRBJ2-7, with 9 bases matching TRBD1. CDR1 and CDR2 (germline): MDHEN, SYDVKM. J was trimmed by 0 bases and V by 6 bases; bases with no gene match: 3. The CDR3 has 14 amino acids. The CDR3 region has the DNA TGTGCCAGCAGATCGACAGGGGGCTCCTACGAGCAGTACTTC. Residues: CASRSTGGSYEQYF.

J is TRBJ2-7 and V is TRBV4-1, with TRBD2 matching 7 bases. This CDR3 has 12 amino acids. The germline gives CDR1 MGHRA, CDR2 YSYEKL. The V gene end was trimmed by 6 bases and the J gene end by 1 base; junction bases not matched to a gene: 0. CDR3 nucleotides: TGCGCCAGCAGGGGGGGGTCCTACGAGCAGTACTTC. Its protein is CASRGGSYEQYF.

CDR3 amino acids: CASSSGTSGGYNEQFF. The CDR3 DNA reads TGCGCCAGCAGCTCCGGGACTAGCGGGGGGTACAATGAGCAGTTCTTC. The rearrangement links TRBV5-1 to TRBJ2-1; 15 bases agree with TRBD2. The CDR3 covers 16 residues. The germline CDR1 and CDR2 sequences are SGHRS and YFSETQ. The V and J ends lost 3 bases and 4 bases, in that order; junction bases with no gene match: 2.

The chain is built from TRBV3-1 (or the pseudogene TRBV3-2) and TRBJ1-2; D is unclear. V lost 3 bases and J 3 bases, leaving 5 bases between the germline ends. The CDR3 runs 12 residues. CDR1 and CDR2 (germline): LGHDT, YNNKEL (reference sequence). CDR3 loop: CASSHLDYGYTF. CDR3 coding DNA: TGTGCCAGCAGCCACCTCGACTATGGCTACACCTTC.

This clone was recorded once. The chain carries TRBV7-2 and TRBJ1-5; possible D gene TRBD1, 6 bases. The V gene's germline CDR1 is SGHTA and CDR2 FQGNSA. The V gene lost 3 bases and the J gene lost 7 bases, with 16 bases spanning the gap. There are 15 residues in the CDR3. The CDR3 sequence: CASSFNVGGSQPQHF. The CDR3 coding sequence is TGTGCCAGCAGCTTCAACGTAGGGGGATCCCAGCCCCAGCATTTT.

Only a few counts were recorded for this clone. This rearrangement joins TRBV27 to TRBJ1-2; 7 bases are shared with TRBD1. The junction had 4 bases not matched to a gene; V was cut back by 4 bases and J by 2 bases. The CDR3 loop spans 14 amino acids. Looked up from germline, CDR1 is MNHEY and CDR2 is SMNVEV (reference sequence). CDR3 in amino acids: CASSSPTGNYGYTF. The CDR3 bases are TGTGCCAGCAGTTCTCCGACAGGGAACTATGGCTACACCTTC.

The CDR3 sequence is CASSLEGQGADTQYF. CDR3 nucleotide sequence: TGTGCCAGCAGCTTAGAGGGGCAGGGGGCTGATACGCAGTATTTT. The genes are TRBV7-2 and TRBJ2-3; 8 bases fit TRBD1. V lost 1 base to trimming and J lost 6 bases; unmatched junction nucleotides: 6. This CDR3 contains 15 residues. Germline V lookup: CDR1 SGHTA, CDR2 FQGNSA.